The next 32 T cell receptor beta chains were all read from a single sample in a study of Graves' ophthalmopathy and Graves' hyperthyroidism. TCR beta CDR3 regions were amplified from RNA transcripts. Investigators did first-round RT-PCR with HTBI primers, then second-round multiplex PCR. TCRdb re-derived calls from the multiplex PCR reads in MiXCR, one entry per CDR3 protein. The sample records fewer than 600,000 distinct CDR3 sequences, approximately 15% being singletons. Sequencing was done on a sample of blood. These receptors came from a woman in her twenties or thirties with Graves' ophthalmopathy.

The rearrangement joins TRBV7-9 to TRBJ1-1; 7 bases align to TRBD1. Looked up from germline, CDR1 is SEHNR and CDR2 is FQNEAQ (reference sequence). Losses at the gene ends were 5 bases for V and 9 bases for J; bases not matched to a gene: 6. There are 12 residues in the CDR3. The CDR3 reads CASSRTGVQAFF. The CDR3 DNA sequence: TGTGCCAGCAGCCGAACAGGGGTTCAAGCTTTCTTT. Together with reference TRBV7-9 and TRBJ1-1, the CDR3 gives the full variable domain: DTGVSQNPRHKITKRGQNVTFRCDPISEHNRLYWYRQTLGQGPEFLTYFQNEAQLEKSRLLSDRFSAERPKGSFSTLEIQRTEQGDSAMYLCASSRTGVQAFFGQGTRLTVV.

This clonotype appeared a few times. Germline is not matched at one junction end, which may reflect a read error. The J gene is TRBJ2-7, the V gene TRBV12-3 or TRBV12-4, with D unclear. The CDR3 is made up of 11 amino acids. The CDR3 bases are TGTGCCAGCATTCTGTCCTACGATCAGTACTTC. It is translated as CASILSYDQYF.

This clonotype was found many times. The CDR3 does not end in the conserved phenylalanine or tryptophan, so this is likely a read error. It is unclear where the CDR3 begins or ends on the DNA, so no DNA is shown, and the CDR3 is as TCRdb lists it. The gene calls are TRBV7-3 and TRBJ2-7; no check of the table's D call, TRBD1, against the DNA was made. The CDR3 totals 9 residues, both ends included. Looked up from germline, CDR1 is SGHTA and CDR2 is FQGTGA. This CDR3 reads CASSLRGVR.

The rearrangement uses TRBV6-5 and TRBJ1-5; possibly TRBD1 for D (5 bases). V was clipped by 0 bases and J by 3 bases, with 9 bases between them. The V gene's germline CDR1 is MNHEY and CDR2 SVGAGI. CDR3 size: 15 residues. This CDR3 is CASSYSTGPNQPQHF. Written as DNA, the CDR3 is TGTGCCAGCAGTTACTCGACGGGGCCCAATCAGCCCCAGCATTTT.

This clonotype occurred many times. The V call is TRBV2, the J call TRBJ1-2; 8 nucleotides line up with TRBD1. The V segment lost 4 bases and the J segment 4 bases; nucleotides outside the gene matches: 5. The CDR3 runs to 14 residues. CDR1 and CDR2 from the germline V gene are SNHLY and FYNNEI. The CDR3 DNA is TGTGCCAGCAGTGCGACAGGGGCCTCCTATGGCTACACCTTC. Its protein is CASSATGASYGYTF. Together with reference TRBV2 and TRBJ1-2, the CDR3 gives the full variable domain: EPEVTQTPSHQVTQMGQEVILRCVPISNHLYFYWYRQILGQKVEFLVSFYNNEISEKSEIFDDQFSVERPDGSNFTLKIRSTKLEDSAMYFCASSATGASYGYTFGSGTRLTVV.

At least ten counts were recorded for this clonotype. The chain employs TRBV28 and TRBJ1-2; D unresolved. CDR1 and CDR2 (germline): MDHEN, SYDVKM. Trimming cost V 2 bases and J 8 bases, with 18 bases left between them. This CDR3 contains 15 residues. In DNA form, the CDR3 reads TGTGCCAGCAGTTTAGCAGTTTCGGAGACGGACGGCTACACCTTC. Protein sequence: CASSLAVSETDGYTF.

V is TRBV28 and J is TRBJ2-6; no clear D. The V and J ends lost 7 bases and 4 bases respectively, with 20 bases between them. The CDR3 covers 17 residues. Per germline, CDR1 MDHEN and CDR2 SYDVKM. This CDR3 reads CASTVGGVVSGANVLTF. Here the CDR3 DNA reads TGTGCCAGCACGGTAGGCGGAGTAGTTAGCGGGGCCAACGTCCTGACTTTC.

J is TRBJ2-7 and V is TRBV4-1; 7 nucleotides match TRBD2. The length of the CDR3 is 15 residues. Germline-derived CDR1 and CDR2 are MGHRA and YSYEKL. With V trimmed by 3 bases and J by 4 bases, 9 bases remained unmatched. The CDR3 reads CASSHGRGRVYEQYF. CDR3 nucleotide sequence: TGCGCCAGCAGCCACGGGCGCGGGAGAGTTTACGAGCAGTACTTC.

This clonotype was counted many times. The V call is TRBV30, the J call TRBJ1-3, with D perhaps matching TRBD1 (6 bases). The CDR3 extends over 14 amino acids. Germline V gene data show CDR1 as GTSNPN and CDR2 as SVGIG (reference sequence). V dropped 0 bases and J dropped 2 bases, with 8 bases sitting between them. Here the CDR3 DNA reads TGTGCCTGGAGTGTTTCAGGGGCTGGAAACACCATATATTTT. It codes for CAWSVSGAGNTIYF.

Many counts were recorded for this clonotype. Given a much more abundant clone one base away, this may be a read error. The V call is TRBV6-2 or TRBV6-3, the J call TRBJ1-5; tentatively, D is TRBD1 (6 bases). The CDR3 loop spans 15 amino acids. Germline V gene lookup returns CDR1 MNHEY and CDR2 SVGEGT. V lost 6 bases and J lost 0, with 12 bases in between. This CDR3 is CASRRTEFSNQPQHF. DNA for the CDR3: TGTGCCAGCAGACGGACAGAGTTTAGCAATCAGCCCCAGCATTTT.

This clonotype occurred many times. The rearrangement joins TRBV19 to TRBJ1-2, with 7 positions matching TRBD1. The length of the CDR3 is 13 residues. CDR1 and CDR2 from the germline V gene are LNHDA and SQIVND (reference sequence). J lost 4 bases, V lost 7 bases, and 6 bases had no gene match. Written as DNA, the CDR3 is TGTGCCAGTACTACCGGGACAGTCTATGGCTACACCTTC. It translates to CASTTGTVYGYTF.

The CDR3 DNA is TGCAGTGCTAGGGGGGCTGAAGAGACCCAGTACTTC. It translates to CSARGAEETQYF. The chain couples TRBV20-1 to TRBJ2-5; D is perhaps TRBD1 (6 bases). The germline gives CDR1 DFQATT, CDR2 SNEGSKA (reference sequence). CDR3 length: 12 amino acids. V lost 3 bases and J lost 3, with 8 bases in between.

The table lists this clonotype with many counts. The V and J genes are TRBV11-1 and TRBJ2-5, with D possibly matching TRBD2 (6 bases). V was trimmed by 5 bases and J by 5 bases, leaving 18 bases between them. The CDR3 loop spans 15 amino acids. Germline V CDR1 and CDR2: SGHAT, FQDESV (reference sequence). Written as DNA, the CDR3 is TGTGCCAGCAGCCCCCGGAGGGCCCTAGGGGAGACCCAGTACTTC. Its protein product is CASSPRRALGETQYF. Together with reference TRBV11-1 and TRBJ2-5, the CDR3 gives the full variable domain: EAEVAQSPRYKITEKSQAVAFWCDPISGHATLYWYRQILGQGPELLVQFQDESVVDDSQLPKDRFSAERLKGVDSTLKIQPAELGDSAMYLCASSPRRALGETQYFGPGTRLLVL.

V gene TRBV12-3 or TRBV12-4 combines with J gene TRBJ1-1, with a weak D call TRBD1 (6 bases). V was cut by 5 bases and J by 0 bases, with 16 bases left in between. The CDR3 covers 16 residues. The CDR3 is CASSPVQGGMNTEAFF. CDR3 DNA sequence: TGTGCCAGCAGTCCCGTACAGGGAGGTATGAACACTGAAGCTTTCTTT.

This clonotype was recorded at least ten times. The chain carries TRBV20-1 and TRBJ2-5; D is perhaps TRBD1 (5 bases). Germline CDR1 DFQATT, CDR2 SNEGSKA (reference sequence). V gave up 0 bases and J gave up 5 bases, with 13 bases separating them. CDR3 length equals 14 residues. CDR3 sequence reads: CSARDLQGWETQYF. CDR3 sequence (DNA): TGCAGTGCTAGAGATCTCCAGGGTTGGGAGACCCAGTACTTC.

This clonotype was seen ten or more times. The rearrangement uses TRBV6-1 and TRBJ1-2; D not resolved. Germline values: CDR1 MNHNS, CDR2 SASEGT. V lost 8 bases and J 2 bases, leaving 12 bases between the germline ends. The CDR3 is 13 residues long. CDR3 sequence reads: CASDRGANYGYTF. The CDR3 DNA sequence: TGTGCCAGCGATCGGGGAGCGAACTATGGCTACACCTTC.

This clonotype was counted many times. The genes are TRBV12-3 or TRBV12-4 and TRBJ1-1; D not certain. The CDR3 contains 15 residues. The germline V and J ends were trimmed by 5 bases and 4 bases, with 17 bases remaining between them. CDR3 in DNA: TGTGCCAGCAGTCGTCAGGTTCTCATGACCACTGAAGCTTTCTTT. The encoded protein is CASSRQVLMTTEAFF.

This clonotype was seen just once. The V gene is TRBV6-2 or TRBV6-3, the J gene TRBJ2-5; 10 bases line up with TRBD2. Per germline, CDR1 MNHEY and CDR2 SVGEGT. The ends lost 6 bases at V and 2 bases at J; junction bases unmatched: 6. This CDR3 region has 15 residues. CDR3 in DNA: TGTGCCAGCAGCCCACTAGCGGGACTACAAGAGACCCAGTACTTC. Translating gives CASSPLAGLQETQYF.

This clonotype was seen many times. The chain joins TRBV6-2 or TRBV6-3 to TRBJ2-7; 12 bases agree with TRBD2. J gave up 5 bases and V 6 bases, and 5 bases lay outside the gene matches. CDR3 size: 14 residues. Germline V gene lookup returns CDR1 MNHEY and CDR2 SVGEGT. The CDR3 protein is CASRLTSGGDEQYF. For the CDR3, the DNA is TGTGCCAGCAGACTGACTAGCGGGGGAGACGAGCAGTACTTC.

This clonotype showed up many times. The chain carries TRBV2 and TRBJ2-7; maybe TRBD2 (6 bases). CDR3 length: 15 amino acids. Deletions cut 2 bases from V and 6 bases from J, with 17 bases between. CDR1 is SNHLY, CDR2 FYNNEI, per germline. The chain's CDR3 is CASSETGQGGREQYF. The DNA of the CDR3 is TGTGCCAGCAGTGAAACCGGGCAGGGAGGACGCGAGCAGTACTTC.

This clonotype was counted only a few times. CDR3 bases: TGTGCCAGCTCACAAAACGGAAGTCCTAACTATGGCTACACCTTC. Protein sequence: CASSQNGSPNYGYTF. The rearrangement links TRBV18 to TRBJ1-2; no definite D call. The CDR3 totals 15 residues. V shed 4 bases and J shed 0 bases, with 12 bases lying between them. Looked up from germline, CDR1 is KGHSH and CDR2 is LQKENI.

Only a few counts were recorded for this clonotype. The CDR3 region is CASSSRASYNSPLHF. CDR3 DNA: TGTGCCAGCAGCTCTCGGGCCTCCTATAATTCACCCCTCCACTTT. This chain uses TRBV7-2 with TRBJ1-6; D is unresolved. CDR1 SGHTA and CDR2 FQGNSA come from the germline V gene. This CDR3 comprises 15 residues. The V end was cut by 4 bases, the J end by 0 bases, with 7 bases between.

The sample holds many counts of this clonotype. This CDR3 reads CASSRTREAFF. The CDR3 coding sequence is TGTGCCAGCAGCCGTACACGGGAAGCTTTCTTT. The chain couples TRBV14 to TRBJ1-1, with unresolved D. Trimming took off 4 bases at V and 8 bases at J, with 8 bases between the two ends. There are 11 residues in the CDR3. Germline-derived CDR1 and CDR2 are SGHDN and FVKESK.

This clonotype was counted many times. The V call is TRBV12-3 or TRBV12-4, the J call TRBJ2-7, with TRBD1 as a possible D gene (6 bases). Trimming took 7 bases from V and 6 from J, leaving 16 bases between them. This CDR3 comprises 13 residues. The CDR3 region has the DNA TGTGCCAGCACCTGGGCCCAAGGGGGCGAGCAGTACTTC. As protein: CASTWAQGGEQYF.

This clonotype occurred many times. This sequence joins TRBV27 and TRBJ1-2; D is undetermined. V was clipped by 4 bases and J by 6 bases, with 9 bases between them. Germline V lookup: CDR1 MNHEY, CDR2 SMNVEV (reference sequence). CDR3 size: 12 residues. The CDR3 loop is CASSSGLDGYTF. CDR3 sequence (DNA): TGTGCCAGCAGTTCCGGGCTGGATGGCTACACCTTC.

This clonotype was seen many times. The genes are TRBV20-1 and TRBJ2-5, with 11 bases lining up with TRBD2. Losses at the gene ends were 8 bases for V and 1 base for J; bases not matched to a gene: 9. CDR3 length equals 15 residues. CDR1 is DFQATT, CDR2 SNEGSKA, per germline (reference sequence). In DNA, the CDR3 is TGCAGTAAGACTAGCGGGACGGCAATCCAAGAGACCCAGTACTTC. This encodes CSKTSGTAIQETQYF.

The gene calls are TRBV7-9 and TRBJ1-4, with D uncertain. The CDR3 has 14 amino acids. Germline V lookup: CDR1 SEHNR, CDR2 FQNEAQ (reference sequence). Trimming removed 4 bases from V and 7 bases from J, with 13 bases in between. The DNA for the CDR3 is TGTGCCAGCAGCTCCCCCGGGGAGGGTGAAAAACTGTTTTTT. Protein product: CASSSPGEGEKLFF. Combining the CDR3 with reference TRBV7-9 and TRBJ1-4 gives the whole variable domain DTGVSQNPRHKITKRGQNVTFRCDPISEHNRLYWYRQTLGQGPEFLTYFQNEAQLEKSRLLSDRFSAERPKGSFSTLEIQRTEQGDSAMYLCASSSPGEGEKLFFGSGTQLSVL.

This clonotype was counted at least ten times. The rearrangement joins TRBV28 to TRBJ2-7; tentatively, D is TRBD2 (6 bases). With 9 bases removed from V and 2 bases from J, the gap between germline ends came to 14 bases. The CDR3 spans 13 residues. Germline CDR1 and CDR2: MDHEN and SYDVKM. CDR3 protein: CASEAGSTYEQYF. The DNA for the CDR3 is TGTGCCAGTGAGGCGGGGAGCACCTACGAGCAGTACTTC.

This clonotype was observed many times. The chain is built from TRBV5-1 and TRBJ2-7; D gene uncertain. Germline V gene sequence: CDR1 SGHRS, CDR2 YFSETQ. Trimming took 4 bases from V and 3 from J, leaving 17 bases between them. CDR3 length equals 15 residues. Here the CDR3 reads CASSKPRTDIYEQYF. CDR3 coding DNA: TGCGCCAGCAGCAAGCCTCGGACGGATATCTACGAGCAGTACTTC.

This clonotype occurred many times. The gene calls are TRBV19 and TRBJ1-6, with D perhaps TRBD1 (6 bases). The CDR3 runs 14 residues. CDR1 is LNHDA and CDR2 is SQIVND in the germline V gene (reference sequence). Trimming took 4 bases from V and 7 from J, leaving 11 bases between them. The CDR3 is CASSTGTRNSPLHF. CDR3 DNA sequence: TGTGCCAGTAGTACCGGGACACGGAATTCACCCCTCCACTTT. The variable domain in full, with the rest retrieved from reference TRBV19 and TRBJ1-6, is DGGITQSPKYLFRKEGQNVTLSCEQNLNHDAMYWYRQDPGQGLRLIYYSQIVNDFQKGDIAEGYSVSREKKESFPLTVTSAQKNPTAFYLCASSTGTRNSPLHFGNGTRLTVT.

V is TRBV12-5 and J is TRBJ2-7; either TRBD1 or TRBD2 may supply D (5 bases each). CDR1 and CDR2 from the germline V gene are LGHNT and FRNRAP. The V and J ends lost 6 bases and 6 bases respectively, with 15 bases between them. The length of the CDR3 is 13 residues. CDR3 in amino acids: CASGRDALGEQYF. In DNA form, the CDR3 reads TGTGCTAGTGGACGGGACGCTCTAGGCGAGCAGTACTTC.

This clonotype was counted at least ten times. The gene calls are TRBV5-4 and TRBJ2-5; 7 bases are a match to TRBD1. Germline V lookup: CDR1 SGHNT, CDR2 YYREEE (reference sequence). The J segment lost 5 bases and the V segment lost 3 bases, leaving 7 bases of the junction unmatched. This CDR3 is 14 amino acids long. Written as DNA, the CDR3 is TGTGCCAGCAGCTACAGGGACAGTAGGGAGACCCAGTACTTC. Protein sequence: CASSYRDSRETQYF.